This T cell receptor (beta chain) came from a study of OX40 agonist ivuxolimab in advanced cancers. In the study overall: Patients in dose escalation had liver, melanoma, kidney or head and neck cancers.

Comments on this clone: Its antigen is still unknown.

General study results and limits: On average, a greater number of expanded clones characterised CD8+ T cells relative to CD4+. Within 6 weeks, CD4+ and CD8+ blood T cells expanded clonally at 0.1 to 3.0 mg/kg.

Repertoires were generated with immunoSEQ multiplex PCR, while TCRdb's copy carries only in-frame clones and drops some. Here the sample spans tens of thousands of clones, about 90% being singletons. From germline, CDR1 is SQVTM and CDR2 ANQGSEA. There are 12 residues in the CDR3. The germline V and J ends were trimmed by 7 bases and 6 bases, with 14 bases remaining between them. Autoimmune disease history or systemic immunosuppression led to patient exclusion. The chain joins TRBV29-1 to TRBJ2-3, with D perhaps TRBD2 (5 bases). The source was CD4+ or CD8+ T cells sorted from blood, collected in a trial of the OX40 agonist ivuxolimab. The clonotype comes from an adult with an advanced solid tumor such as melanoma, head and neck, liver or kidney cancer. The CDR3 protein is CSAGESEDTQYF. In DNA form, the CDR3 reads TGCAGCGCCGGGGAGTCCGAGGATACGCAGTATTTT.